This T cell receptor (beta chain) was sequenced during a study of T cell responses to AZD1222 COVID-19 vaccine. The overall study: Second-dose schedules of about 4 or about 12 weeks were combined. General study results and limits: Elevations in Spike-specific TCR breadth and depth followed administration of two AZD1222 doses. Donors were chiefly white British, with a greater number of females, and clonal diversity was perhaps underestimated. Spike-wide coverage was observed for vaccine-associated CD4 TCRs, with dominant responses at 160-218 and 743-854.

To note about this clone: Its antigen is unidentified.

Clones were sequenced by immunoSEQ multiplex PCR, and TCRdb holds only the in-frame ones, with some missing. The top ten hold 4.6% of the sample, which has about 110,000 clones, about four fifths seen once. The receptor's source is an adult in good health. Source: peripheral blood, taken on day 0 of AZD1222 vaccination.

This CDR3 reads CASSPQGQNHEQYF. CDR3 in DNA: TGTGCCAGCTCACCTCAGGGACAGAACCACGAGCAGTACTTC. The chain combines TRBV18 with TRBJ2-7; 7 bases map to TRBD1. Trimming removed 3 bases from V and 5 bases from J; junction bases left unmatched: 7. CDR3 size: 14 residues. The germline CDR1 and CDR2 sequences are KGHSH and LQKENI. Full variable domain (remainder filled in from reference TRBV18 and TRBJ2-7): NAGVMQNPRHLVRRRGQEARLRCSPMKGHSHVYWYRQLPEEGLKFMVYLQKENIIDESGMPKERFSAEFPKEGPSILRIQQVVRGDSAAYFCASSPQGQNHEQYFGPGTRLTVT.